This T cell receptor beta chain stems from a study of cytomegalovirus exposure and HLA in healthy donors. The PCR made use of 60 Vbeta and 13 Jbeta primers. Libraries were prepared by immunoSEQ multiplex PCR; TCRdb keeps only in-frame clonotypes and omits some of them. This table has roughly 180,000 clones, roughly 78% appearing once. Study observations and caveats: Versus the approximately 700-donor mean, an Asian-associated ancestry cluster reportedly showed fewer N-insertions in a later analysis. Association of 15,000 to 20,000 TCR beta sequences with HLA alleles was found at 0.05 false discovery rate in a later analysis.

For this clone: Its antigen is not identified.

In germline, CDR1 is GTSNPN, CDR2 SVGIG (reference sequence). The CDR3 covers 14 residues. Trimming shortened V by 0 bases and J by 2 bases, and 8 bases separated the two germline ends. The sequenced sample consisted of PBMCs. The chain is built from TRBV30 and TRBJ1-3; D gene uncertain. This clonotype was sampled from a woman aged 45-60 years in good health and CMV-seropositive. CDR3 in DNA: TGTGCCTGGAGTGTAATGGCGGCTGGAAACACCATATATTTT. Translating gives CAWSVMAAGNTIYF.